This T cell receptor (beta chain) was observed in a study of radiation and T cells in renal cell carcinoma. Whole-study context: Nephrectomy followed 15 Gy stereotactic body radiation by 4 weeks.

Using immunoSEQ multiplex PCR, the repertoire was profiled, and TCRdb retains in-frame clones only, with some absent. This table holds some 130,000 clones, roughly 77% found once. On this clone itself: As yet, its antigen is unknown.

The sample's time point: blood 2 weeks post-SBRT. Regarding treatment: 15 Gy SBRT to primary tumor, nephrectomy 4 weeks later. After SBRT, blood was collected at 2 and 4 weeks, plus baseline. The CDR3 spans 14 residues. CDR1 and CDR2 (germline): SQVTM, ANQGSEA. Overall study results and limits: Top tumor clonotypes rose in blood 2 weeks post-radiation, then contracted.

Specimen: blood, collected from a patient whose treatment included radiotherapy and nephrectomy. The chain recombines TRBV29-1 with TRBJ2-5; TRBD1 matches at 10 bases. The end of the DNA aligns better with TRBJ2-7, so the J call may be wrong. The sequence derives from an older woman with renal cell carcinoma. The CDR3 DNA reads as TGCAGCGTTGAAGCCGGACAGGGGGGTTACGAGCAGTACTTC. Residues: CSVEAGQGGYEQYF.